This T cell receptor (beta chain) is from a study of OX40 agonist ivuxolimab in advanced cancers. Overall study: At approximately 83% male, the cohort had a mean age of about 55 years, ranging from roughly 20 to 85.

V trimming: 0 bases; J trimming: 9 bases; junction bases outside the gene matches: 11. This CDR3 comprises 19 residues. Germline CDR1 is LGHNA and CDR2 is YSLEER. Assay used: immunoSEQ multiplex PCR; TCRdb lists only in-frame clones, some missing. The table has about 91,000 clones, around four fifths seen once; the top ten hold 0.95% to 1.3%. With respect to this clone: The antigen is not known.

Findings and caveats of the study: Certain nonresponders additionally had low normalized T-cell clonal expansion. Relative to CD4+, CD8+ T cells held more expanded clones on average.

This sequence was found in an adult with an advanced solid tumor such as melanoma, head and neck, liver or kidney cancer. The specimen comprised CD4+ or CD8+ T cells sorted from blood, sampled in a trial of the OX40 agonist ivuxolimab. The V gene is TRBV4-3, the J gene TRBJ2-1, with 16 bases aligning to TRBD2. The CDR3: CASSQDPTGLAGGHGEQFF. CDR3 coding DNA: TGCGCCAGCAGCCAAGACCCTACGGGACTAGCGGGGGGGCACGGTGAGCAGTTCTTC.